This T cell receptor (beta chain) was captured in a study of T cells after somatic rescue of genetic block (dated by TCRdb to the early 2020s). Looking at the study overall: What the study looked at was long-term robustness, specifically in a T-cell system that came about through somatic rescue of a genetic block in T-cell development.

This clone is assessed as medium-sized (0.01 to 0.1%). Its antigen is currently not known. It has no much larger one-base neighbor in the sample; base qualities were not kept. Library prep was done by the immunoSEQ multiplex PCR assay. This is the immuneACCESS table as TCRdb keeps it, with only in-frame sequences that have V and J called. A part of the clones is gone; compared with another copy, unresolved V genes explain less than half, and the rest is unexplained. The sample includes fewer than 15,000 clones, with around three quarters observed a single time. The ten most abundant clones make up around 20% of the sample. The CDR3 contains 15 residues, cysteine and phenylalanine counted. The retained sequence is limited to the CDR3, 45 bases, with the frame set at the first base. Sequences MGHRA (CDR1) and YSYEKL (CDR2) are obtained from the germline V gene. The V and J ends are trimmed by 1 base and 4 bases, leaving 11 bases between them.

The sequenced sample was peripheral blood mononuclear cells (PBMCs). This receptor was identified in a boy between 5 and 17 years old. The V gene is TRBV4-1 and the J gene is TRBJ1-3, with the D gene call left open. The CDR3 corresponds to CASSQGTIGGNTIYF. At the DNA level, the sequence is TGCGCCAGCAGCCAAGGAACCATAGGCGGAAACACCATATATTTT.